This T cell receptor (beta chain) was sequenced during a study of T cell responses to AZD1222 COVID-19 vaccine (dated by TCRdb to the early 2020s). Broadly, across the study: TCR sequencing was performed for more than 230 trial participants, of whom roughly 200 were given two doses of AZD1222 and around 25 were given two doses of MenACWY control vaccine. Trial participants were enrolled by age into subgroups of 18-55, 56-69 and 70-plus years, and roughly 160, 29 and 62 TCR-sequenced participants, respectively, were included in these subgroups. The research as a whole found: Because no day 14 peak-response samples were available, the repertoires could be characterized only after the peak T cell response. After two AZD1222 doses, both the breadth and the depth of spike-specific TCRs were significantly higher than at day 0 and than in MenACWY recipients. The vaccine-associated CD4 TCRs covered the entire spike protein, and the dominant responses fell in regions 160-218 and 743-854. Conclusions about previously exposed vaccinees are limited because only six or seven AZD1222 recipients were SARS-CoV-2 seropositive at baseline. Nearly half of unique spike-specific TCRs reportedly recognized epitopes outside regions mutated in the B.1.351 and B.1.1.7 variants. Most participants were white British and females outnumbered males, and the authors suggested that clonal diversity may have been underestimated. The 56-69-year group was small, and its depth increase did not reach significance, likely because of low power.

In regard to this clone: It has no known antigen specificity. No per-base quality is available; no much larger clone lies one base away.

V lost 4 bases and J lost 6 bases; the stretch between them is 13 bases long. The CDR3 numbers 13 residues from cysteine through phenylalanine. Solely the CDR3 DNA is kept, with 39 bases framed from the first base. The germline V gene yields SGHRS for CDR1 and YFSETQ for CDR2. The sample's time point, from its label and the paper: baseline before first vaccination. Read against the paper, the sample's treatment or condition label means: meningococcal conjugate vaccine given as trial control. Samples from vaccinated people were obtained from the UK trials COV001 and COV002, which included a single-blind randomized controlled phase 2/3 trial of AZD1222 (ChAdOx1 nCoV-19) in healthy adults. For TCRbeta chain sequencing, PBMC samples from trial participants were taken at day 0 and at day 28 after the second dose. The CDR3 regions of human TCRbeta chains were analyzed by immunosequencing. The original methods were these. TCRs in the repertoires were matched against a reference library of SARS-CoV-2-specific TCRs that had been generated with the MIRA antigen-specificity platform. Breadth was defined as the fraction of unique TCRs that were SARS-CoV-2-associated, and depth was defined as the fraction of total T cells that were SARS-CoV-2-associated. Using the MIRA data, every spike-specific TCR was mapped to the spike region that the TCR reacted to and assigned to either a CD4 or a CD8 class. Log10-transformed breadth and depth values were compared by one-way ANOVA with Sidak's multiple comparisons tests. TCRdb took this table from immuneACCESS and kept in-frame rearrangements with V and J called. Such tables lack part of the clones; where checked against another copy, unresolved V genes explain under half of the gap, and the rest is unexplained. That table is the source of V, J and clone size, and D and trimming were worked out from the DNA. The sample contains roughly 140,000 clones, around 86% of them found a single time. In total, the top ten clones hold roughly 4.3% of the sample.

The source material was peripheral blood, sampled on day 0 of MenACWY control vaccination. The rearranged segments are TRBV5-1 and TRBJ1-2, with the D gene not clear enough to name. This TCR derives from an adult in good health. The sequence in DNA is TGCGCCAGCAGCCTTACCGGGAACGATGGCTACACCTTC. This yields the protein CASSLTGNDGYTF.